The source of this T cell receptor beta chain is a study of Ad26.COV2.S vaccination and SARS-CoV-2 variants. TCRdb's table, derived via immunoSEQ multiplex PCR, lists solely in-frame clones and lacks some. The sample holds approximately 350,000 clones, roughly 87% seen once. Study conclusions and caveats: Spike-specific responses of CD8+ and CD4+ T cells were reported to display substantial breadth after vaccination. Non-spike TCR breadth did not differ much between vaccine and placebo recipients.

Treatment given: some 20 received Ad26.COV2.S at low or high dose, single or two shots; about 5 received placebo; per-sample allocation not given. On day 63 after the first injection, vaccine and placebo recipients gave samples. This person who donated was an adult of 18-55 years in Boston. Details on this clone: Its antigen is not known.

V lost 0 bases, J lost 2 bases, and 13 bases lay in between. Germline CDR1 is MNHEY and CDR2 is SVGAGI. The CDR3 loop spans 16 amino acids. The starting material was peripheral blood, obtained in a trial of Ad26.COV2.S vaccine versus placebo. The chain couples TRBV6-5 to TRBJ1-2; D is unclear. The receptor was isolated from a person aged 18-60 years who received the Ad26.COV2.S COVID-19 vaccine or a placebo. CDR3 DNA sequence: TGTGCCAGCAGTTACTCGAAACGCCCGGGGAACTATGGCTACACCTTC. The encoded protein is CASSYSKRPGNYGYTF.